This T cell receptor (beta chain) stems from a study of T-cell memory formation after mild COVID-19. On the study more broadly: Clusters of TCRs were largely donor specific.

TCRdb redid the calling of the 5' RACE reads with MiXCR, one entry per CDR3 protein. Seen here are 450,000 or so distinct CDR3 sequences, 20% to 25% observed once, and the top ten hold 9.5% to 15%. Details on this clonotype: What it binds is unknown.

There are 14 residues in the CDR3. The V end lost 2 bases, the J end lost 2 bases, and 10 bases lay between the germline ends. Study results and limitations: Clones which contracted sat mainly in CM and EM if CD4+, and in EMRA if CD8+. Clones contracting over day 15 to 85 were CD4/CD8 balanced, with later expanders leaning CD4+. The pre-infection memory compartment contained some responding clones, suggesting cross-reactive memory joined.

This receptor was obtained from an adult woman who had mild COVID-19 (a few samples of this study predate the infection). Cell type and time point are not known. This sequence joins TRBV12-3 or TRBV12-4 and TRBJ2-7, with D unresolved. The sequenced material came from PBMCs or a T cell subset sorted from them (not recorded which). The CDR3 DNA sequence: TGTGCCAGCAGTTTATCGGGTACCCCCTACGAGCAGTACTTC. It encodes CASSLSGTPYEQYF.